The 15 T cell receptor beta chains below come from one sample, sequenced in a study of blood T cell repertoires in COVID-19. Assay: immunoSEQ multiplex PCR; the TCRdb copy retains only in-frame clones and omits some. Among 250,000 to 300,000 clones, about 89% were seen once, and the ten largest hold 1.5%. The sequenced sample consisted of peripheral blood. These TCRs come from a woman aged 40 to 55 who had recovered from COVID-19.

This clone was seen a single time. DNA for the CDR3: TGTGCCAGTAGTATGGGCCCTTTAAGGTCAAATCAGCCCCAGCATTTT. Translating gives CASSMGPLRSNQPQHF. J is TRBJ1-5 and V is TRBV19; D not resolved. The CDR3 spans 16 residues. Germline CDR1 and CDR2: LNHDA and SQIVND (reference sequence). Trimming stripped 3 bases from V and 4 bases from J, with 16 bases between.

The chain carries TRBV3-1 (or the pseudogene TRBV3-2) and TRBJ1-2, with a tentative D call TRBD1 (6 bases). The germline CDR1 and CDR2 sequences are LGHDT and YNNKEL (reference sequence). With 3 bases removed from V and 6 bases from J, the gap between germline ends came to 17 bases. This CDR3 has 15 residues. CDR3 loop: CASSHALQGPHGYTF. The CDR3 DNA is TGTGCCAGCAGCCACGCCCTCCAGGGGCCTCATGGCTACACCTTC.

J is TRBJ2-1 and V is TRBV9; possible D gene TRBD2, 6 bases. From germline, CDR1 is SGDLS and CDR2 YYNGEE. The length of the CDR3 is 15 residues. Trimming took 4 bases from V and 0 from J, leaving 11 bases between them. CDR3 DNA: TGTGCCAGCAGCCCGCTAGCGAGCTCCTACAATGAGCAGTTCTTC. The encoded protein is CASSPLASSYNEQFF. Looking up the rest from reference TRBV9 and TRBJ2-1 gives the full variable domain: DSGVTQTPKHLITATGQRVTLRCSPRSGDLSVYWYQQSLDQGLQFLIQYYNGEERAKGNILERFSAQQFPDLHSELNLSSLELGDSALYFCASSPLASSYNEQFFGPGTRLTVL.

The J gene is TRBJ2-2, the V gene TRBV13; D is possibly TRBD2 (6 bases). CDR1 is PRHDT and CDR2 is FYEKMQ in the germline V gene (reference sequence). Trimming removed 5 bases from V and 6 bases from J, with 16 bases in between. This CDR3 region has 15 residues. The chain's CDR3 is CASSRRQGRPGELFF. The DNA for the CDR3 is TGTGCCAGCAGCCGGAGACAAGGGAGGCCCGGGGAGCTGTTTTTT.

The CDR3 DNA sequence: TGTGCCAGCAGCTTAGGGGGGGGGCGACAAAGCTCCTACGAGCAGTACTTC. Its protein product is CASSLGGGRQSSYEQYF. The chain has TRBV11-2 and TRBJ2-7; tentatively, D is TRBD2 (7 bases). V was shortened by 1 base and J by 0 bases, with 16 bases between the two germline ends. Germline V gene sequence: CDR1 SGHAT, CDR2 FQNNGV. The CDR3 has 17 amino acids. Filled out from reference TRBV11-2 and TRBJ2-7, the complete variable domain reads EAGVAQSPRYKIIEKRQSVAFWCNPISGHATLYWYQQILGQGPKLLIQFQNNGVVDDSQLPKDRFSAERLKGVDSTLKIQPAKLEDSAVYLCASSLGGGRQSSYEQYFGPGTRLTVT.

V and J are TRBV9 and TRBJ2-1; TRBD1 matches at 7 bases. From germline, CDR1 is SGDLS and CDR2 YYNGEE. The ends lost 0 bases at V and 8 bases at J; junction bases unmatched: 8. This CDR3 contains 15 residues. This CDR3 is CASSVDRGVIDEQFF. CDR3 sequence (DNA): TGTGCCAGCAGCGTAGACAGGGGCGTTATTGATGAGCAGTTCTTC.

The rearrangement joins TRBV7-8 to TRBJ2-5, with TRBD2 identical over 13 bases. Germline loops: CDR1 SGHVS, CDR2 FQNEAQ. The length of the CDR3 is 17 residues. J lost 5 bases, V lost 2 bases, and 8 bases had no gene match. The CDR3 region has the DNA TGTGCCAGCAGCTTAAATGCGGTGGGACTAGCGGGGGAGACCCAGTACTTC. The encoded protein is CASSLNAVGLAGETQYF.

This sequence joins TRBV23-1 and TRBJ1-2; TRBD1 matches at 7 bases. TRBV23-1 is classed as an ORF, of uncertain function. The CDR3 consists of 17 residues. V gave up 3 bases and J gave up 4 bases; unmatched junction bases: 14. The CDR3 DNA is TGCGCCAGCAGTCAGGCGGGTGAACGACAGGGCAGCTATGGCTACACCTTC. This gives the protein CASSQAGERQGSYGYTF.

This chain's CDR3 is CASSYGQGSYEQYF. The CDR3 bases are TGTGCCAGCAGTTACGGTCAGGGCTCCTACGAGCAGTACTTC. The rearrangement links TRBV6-5 to TRBJ2-7, with D perhaps matching TRBD1 (5 bases). Germline V CDR1 and CDR2: MNHEY, SVGAGI. V lost 2 bases and J lost 0, with 8 bases in between. This CDR3 has 14 residues.

The J gene is TRBJ1-6, the V gene TRBV5-4; D is ambiguous. The V gene lost 1 base and the J gene lost 4 bases, with 9 bases spanning the gap. Germline CDR1 and CDR2: SGHNT and YYREEE (reference sequence). The CDR3 consists of 15 residues. DNA for the CDR3: TGTGCCAGCAGCTTGTCGGGGTCATATAATTCACCCCTCCACTTT. This encodes CASSLSGSYNSPLHF.

V and J are TRBV5-6 and TRBJ2-5, with TRBD2 matching over 7 bases. The CDR3 extends over 14 amino acids. Germline values: CDR1 SGHDT, CDR2 YYEEEE. With V trimmed by 4 bases and J by 3 bases, 6 bases remained unmatched. In DNA form, the CDR3 reads TGTGCCAGCAGCGCGGGACTAATGGAAGAGACCCAGTACTTC. Translation: CASSAGLMEETQYF.

The gene calls are TRBV25-1 and TRBJ2-1; 7 bases align to TRBD1. Germline V gives CDR1 MGHDK, CDR2 SYGVNS. The CDR3 totals 17 residues. V dropped 5 bases and J dropped 3; count of bases not matched to a gene: 13. The DNA of the CDR3 is TGTGCCAGCAGTCCTCAAAGAGGGGGCGCCTTCTACAATGAGCAGTTCTTC. It encodes CASSPQRGGAFYNEQFF.

The chain joins TRBV11-2 to TRBJ2-5, with 8 nucleotides matching TRBD2. With V trimmed by 3 bases and J by 5 bases, 2 bases remained unmatched. The germline CDR1 and CDR2 sequences are SGHAT and FQNNGV. CDR3 length: 13 amino acids. CDR3 sequence reads: CASSFSGAETQYF. The CDR3 nucleotides are TGTGCCAGCAGCTTTAGCGGGGCGGAGACCCAGTACTTC.

The V call is TRBV9, the J call TRBJ2-5; 8 bases are a match to TRBD2. Trimming at V came to 5 bases and at J to 3 bases, leaving 6 bases not matched to a gene. The CDR3 extends over 14 amino acids. Germline CDR1 is SGDLS and CDR2 is YYNGEE. This CDR3 is CASSRSGAKETQYF. The CDR3, as DNA: TGTGCCAGCAGTCGTAGCGGGGCTAAAGAGACCCAGTACTTC.

The chain uses TRBV7-9 and TRBJ1-1; D possibly corresponds to TRBD1 (5 bases). Deletions cut 5 bases from V and 4 bases from J, with 8 bases between. This CDR3 spans 12 amino acids. Germline V gene lookup returns CDR1 SEHNR and CDR2 FQNEAQ (reference sequence). CDR3: CASSRGTTEAFF. Here the CDR3 DNA reads TGTGCCAGCAGCCGCGGGACCACTGAAGCTTTCTTT. The variable domain in full, completed from reference TRBV7-9 and TRBJ1-1, reads DTGVSQNPRHKITKRGQNVTFRCDPISEHNRLYWYRQTLGQGPEFLTYFQNEAQLEKSRLLSDRFSAERPKGSFSTLEIQRTEQGDSAMYLCASSRGTTEAFFGQGTRLTVV.